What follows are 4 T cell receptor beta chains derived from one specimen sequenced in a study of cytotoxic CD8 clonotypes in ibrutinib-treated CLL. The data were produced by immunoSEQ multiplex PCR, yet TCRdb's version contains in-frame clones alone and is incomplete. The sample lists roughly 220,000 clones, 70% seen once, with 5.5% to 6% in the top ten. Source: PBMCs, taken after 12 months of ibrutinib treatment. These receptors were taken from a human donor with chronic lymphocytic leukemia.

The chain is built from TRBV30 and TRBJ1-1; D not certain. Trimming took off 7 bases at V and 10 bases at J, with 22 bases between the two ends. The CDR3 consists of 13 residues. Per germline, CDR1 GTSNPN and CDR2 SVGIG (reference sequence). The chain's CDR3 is CASQTGGIGGAFF. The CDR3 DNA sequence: TGTGCCTCCCAGACGGGCGGGATTGGTGGAGCTTTCTTT.

The CDR3 sequence is CASSRDWGQGRTEAFF. As DNA, the CDR3 is TGTGCCAGCTCACGCGACTGGGGACAGGGACGGACTGAAGCTTTCTTT. The rearrangement links TRBV18 to TRBJ1-1; 9 nucleotides match TRBD1. V lost 4 bases and J lost 5; bases outside the gene matches: 11. Germline CDR1 KGHSH, CDR2 LQKENI. The CDR3 spans 16 residues. The full variable domain, completed using reference TRBV18 and TRBJ1-1, is NAGVMQNPRHLVRRRGQEARLRCSPMKGHSHVYWYRQLPEEGLKFMVYLQKENIIDESGMPKERFSAEFPKEGPSILRIQQVVRGDSAAYFCASSRDWGQGRTEAFFGQGTRLTVV.

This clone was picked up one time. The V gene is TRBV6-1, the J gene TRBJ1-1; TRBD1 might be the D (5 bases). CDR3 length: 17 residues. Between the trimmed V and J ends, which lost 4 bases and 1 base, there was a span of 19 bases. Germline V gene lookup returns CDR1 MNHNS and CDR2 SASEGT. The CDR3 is CASSALNVGLSNTEAFF. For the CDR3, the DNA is TGTGCCAGCAGTGCGTTGAACGTGGGACTTTCGAACACTGAAGCTTTCTTT.

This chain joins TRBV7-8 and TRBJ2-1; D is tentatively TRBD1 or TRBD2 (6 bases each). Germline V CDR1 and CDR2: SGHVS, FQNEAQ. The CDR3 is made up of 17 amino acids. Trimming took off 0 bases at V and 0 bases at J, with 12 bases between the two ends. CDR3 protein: CASSLAGGGSSYNEQFF. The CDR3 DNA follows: TGTGCCAGCAGCTTAGCAGGAGGGGGAAGCTCCTACAATGAGCAGTTCTTC.